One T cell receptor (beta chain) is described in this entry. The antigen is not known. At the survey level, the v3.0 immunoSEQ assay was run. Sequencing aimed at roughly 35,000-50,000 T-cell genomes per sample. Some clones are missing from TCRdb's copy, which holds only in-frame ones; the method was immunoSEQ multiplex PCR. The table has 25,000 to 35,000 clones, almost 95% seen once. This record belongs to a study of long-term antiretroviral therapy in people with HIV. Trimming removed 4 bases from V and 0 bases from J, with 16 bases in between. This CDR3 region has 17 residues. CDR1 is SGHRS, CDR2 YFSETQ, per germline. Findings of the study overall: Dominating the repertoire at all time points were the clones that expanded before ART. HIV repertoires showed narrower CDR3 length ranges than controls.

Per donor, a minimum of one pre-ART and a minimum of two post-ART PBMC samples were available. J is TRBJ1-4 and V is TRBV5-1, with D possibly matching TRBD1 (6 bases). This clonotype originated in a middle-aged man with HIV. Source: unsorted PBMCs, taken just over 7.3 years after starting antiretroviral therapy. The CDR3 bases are TGCGCCAGCAGCCGTGGAATCCCAGGGGCAACTAATGAAAAACTGTTTTTT. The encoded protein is CASSRGIPGATNEKLFF.